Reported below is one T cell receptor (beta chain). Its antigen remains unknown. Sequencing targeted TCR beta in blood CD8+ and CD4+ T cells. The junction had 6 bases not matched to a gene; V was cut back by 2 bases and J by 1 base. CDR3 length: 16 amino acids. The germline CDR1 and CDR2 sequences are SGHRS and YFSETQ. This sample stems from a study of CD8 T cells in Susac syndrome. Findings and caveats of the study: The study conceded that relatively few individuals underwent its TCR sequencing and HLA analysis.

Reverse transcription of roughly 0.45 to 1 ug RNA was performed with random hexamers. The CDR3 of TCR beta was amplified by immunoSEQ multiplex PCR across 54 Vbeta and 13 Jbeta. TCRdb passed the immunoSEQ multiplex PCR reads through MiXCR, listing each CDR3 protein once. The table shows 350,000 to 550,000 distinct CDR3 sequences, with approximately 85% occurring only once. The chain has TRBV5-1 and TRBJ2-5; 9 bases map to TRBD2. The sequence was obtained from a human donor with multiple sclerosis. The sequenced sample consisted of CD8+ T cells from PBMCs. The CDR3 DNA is TGCGCCAGCAGCTTTCGAGGCGGGGGGGGCCAAGAGACCCAGTACTTC. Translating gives CASSFRGGGGQETQYF.